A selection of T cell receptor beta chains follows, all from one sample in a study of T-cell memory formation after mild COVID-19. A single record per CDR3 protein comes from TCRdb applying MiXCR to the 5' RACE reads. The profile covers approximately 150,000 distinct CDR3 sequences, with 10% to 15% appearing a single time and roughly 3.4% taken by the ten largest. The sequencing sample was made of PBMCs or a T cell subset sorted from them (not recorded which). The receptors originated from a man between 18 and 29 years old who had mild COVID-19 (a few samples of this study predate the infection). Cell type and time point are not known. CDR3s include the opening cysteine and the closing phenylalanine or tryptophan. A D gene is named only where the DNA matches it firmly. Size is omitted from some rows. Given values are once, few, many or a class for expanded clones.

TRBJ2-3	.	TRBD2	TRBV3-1	TGTGCCAGCAGCCGACAGACTAGCAAGTCGGATACGCAGTATTTT	CASSRQTSKSDTQYF
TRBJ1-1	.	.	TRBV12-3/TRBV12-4	TGTGCCAGCAGTGGCTACGTAGGGTACACTGAAGCTTTCTTT	CASSGYVGYTEAFF
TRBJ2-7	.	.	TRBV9	TGTGCCAGCAGCGTAGCTTTGGGCGAGCAGTACTTC	CASSVALGEQYF
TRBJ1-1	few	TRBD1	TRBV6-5	TGTGCCAGCAGTTACTCCAGACAGGGGGCGAACACTGAAGCTTTCTTT	CASSYSRQGANTEAFF
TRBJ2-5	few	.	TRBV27	TGTGCCAGCAGAGGACTTCAAGAGACCCAGTACTTC	CASRGLQETQYF
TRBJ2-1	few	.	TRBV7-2	TGTGCCAGCAGCTGGTGGGGACGGAACAATGAGCAGTTCTTC	CASSWWGRNNEQFF
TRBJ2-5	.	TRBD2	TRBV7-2	TGTGCCAGCAGCGGACTAGGAGGGACCCAGTACTTC	CASSGLGGTQYF
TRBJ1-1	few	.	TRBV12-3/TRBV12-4	TGTGCCAGCACCTCGGAGGGTCGGACTGAAGCTTTCTTT	CASTSEGRTEAFF
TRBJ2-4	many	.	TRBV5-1	TGCGCCAGCAGCGAGGCAGGGTACAGCATTCAGTACTTC	CASSEAGYSIQYF
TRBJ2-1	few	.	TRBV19	TGTGCCAGTAGTAAACCCTCAGGGAGCTCCTACAATGAGCAGTTCTTC	CASSKPSGSSYNEQFF
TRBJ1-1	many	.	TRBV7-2	TGTGCCAGCAGCTCAGCCGAGGGTGTGGACTCTTTCTTT	CASSSAEGVDSFF
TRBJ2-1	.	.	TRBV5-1	TGCGCCAGCAGCTTGGACAGCAGCTCCTACAATGAGCAGTTCTTC	CASSLDSSSYNEQFF
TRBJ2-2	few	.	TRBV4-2	TGTGCCAGCAGCCAAGATGGGACCCCGGGCACCGGGGAGCTGTTTTTT	CASSQDGTPGTGELFF
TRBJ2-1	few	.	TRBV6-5	TGTGCCAGCAGTTACTCACCTTCAGCGGGCTACAATGAGCAGTTCTTC	CASSYSPSAGYNEQFF
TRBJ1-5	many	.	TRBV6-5	TGTGCCAGCAGTTATCTAGGTCAGCCCCAGCATTTT	CASSYLGQPQHF
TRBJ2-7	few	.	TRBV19	TGTGCCAGTAGTCGGAGGAGCCAGGACTACGAGCAGTACTTC	CASSRRSQDYEQYF
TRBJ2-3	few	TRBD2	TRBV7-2	TGTGCCAGCAGCCCAAAGCGGGGCCTCACAGATACGCAGTATTTT	CASSPKRGLTDTQYF
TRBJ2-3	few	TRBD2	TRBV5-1	TGCGCCAGCAGCTTGTTTCTAGCGGGGGAAGATACGCAGTATTTT	CASSLFLAGEDTQYF
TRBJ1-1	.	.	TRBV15	TGTGCCACCAGCAGAGACCCCACGGGGGAAATCGGTTTCTTT	CATSRDPTGEIGFF
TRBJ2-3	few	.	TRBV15	TGTGCCACCAGCAGAGACGGTATTAGCACAGATACGCAGTATTTT	CATSRDGISTDTQYF
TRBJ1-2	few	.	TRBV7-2	TGTGCCAGCAGCTACCGAGGGGGGGGAGACTATGGCTACACCTTC	CASSYRGGGDYGYTF
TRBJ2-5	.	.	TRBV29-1	TGCAGCGGTGGACTTTATGGGGAGACCCAGTACTTC	CSGGLYGETQYF
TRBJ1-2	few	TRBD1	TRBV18	TGTGCCAGCTCACCCACGGGACAGGGGTTGAATGGCTACACCTTC	CASSPTGQGLNGYTF
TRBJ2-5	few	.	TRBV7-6	TGTGCCAGCAGCCCCCTTGGGGGGAAAGAGACCCAGTACTTC	CASSPLGGKETQYF